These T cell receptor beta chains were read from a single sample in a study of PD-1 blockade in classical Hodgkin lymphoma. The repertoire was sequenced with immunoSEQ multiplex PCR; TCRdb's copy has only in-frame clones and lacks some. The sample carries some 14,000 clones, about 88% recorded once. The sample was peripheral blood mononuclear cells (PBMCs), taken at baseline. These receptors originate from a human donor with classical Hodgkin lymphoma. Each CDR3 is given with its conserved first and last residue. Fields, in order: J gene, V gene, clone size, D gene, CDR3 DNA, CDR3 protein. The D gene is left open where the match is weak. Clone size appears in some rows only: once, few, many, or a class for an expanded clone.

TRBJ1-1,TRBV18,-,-,TGTGCCAGCTCAAAACCCCACAGTATCACTGAAGCTTTCTTT,CASSKPHSITEAFF
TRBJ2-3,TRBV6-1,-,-,TGTGCCAGCAGTGAAGAAGGTGGTCAGTTTAGCACAGATACGCAGTATTTT,CASSEEGGQFSTDTQYF
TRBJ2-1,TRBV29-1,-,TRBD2,TGCAGCGTTGCCCCGGGACTAGCGGGAGATCAGGGTGAGCAGTTCTTC,CSVAPGLAGDQGEQFF
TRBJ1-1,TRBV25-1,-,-,TGTGCCAGCAGTGAATCTCTGAGGGGCACTGAAGCTTTCTTT,CASSESLRGTEAFF
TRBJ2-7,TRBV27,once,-,TGTGCCAGCAGTTTATTAGGAGCGCTCGACGAGCAGTACTTC,CASSLLGALDEQYF
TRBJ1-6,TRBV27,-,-,TGTGCCAGCAGCGCCCGGCCGGGGTTTAGTCATTCACCCCTCCACTTT,CASSARPGFSHSPLHF
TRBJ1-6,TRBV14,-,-,TGTGCCAGCGCGACAGGTTTGAATTCACCCCTCCACTTT,CASATGLNSPLHF
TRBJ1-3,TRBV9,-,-,TGTGCCAGCAGCCCCAACCTACAGAGGATCAGCAACACCATATATTTT,CASSPNLQRISNTIYF
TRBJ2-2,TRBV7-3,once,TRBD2,TGTGCCAGCAGCCCTGAGCGGGGGAACACCGGGGAGCTGTTTTTT,CASSPERGNTGELFF
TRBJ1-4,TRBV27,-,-,TGTGCCAGCAGTTTCGTCAGGGGTGAAAAACTGTTTTTT,CASSFVRGEKLFF
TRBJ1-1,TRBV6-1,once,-,TGTGCCAGCAAAGCGAACACTGAAGCTTTCTTT,CASKANTEAFF
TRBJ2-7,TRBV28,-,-,TGTGCCAGCAGTTTAAGATCAGCGCCTCCCGAGCAGTACTTC,CASSLRSAPPEQYF
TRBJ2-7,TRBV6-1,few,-,TGTGCCAGCAGTGAAATCGTGGAGTACTTC,CASSEIVEYF